Given below is one TCR beta chain in context. The data were taken from a study of blood T cell repertoires in COVID-19. TCRdb's copy holds only in-frame clones and misses some; the assay was immunoSEQ multiplex PCR. In the table there are fewer than 150,000 clones, roughly four fifths of which are singletons. The TCR sequence derives from a human donor in a cohort sampled during active COVID-19. The specimen was peripheral blood.

Here the CDR3 reads CASSLLRTSGETQYF. The CDR3 DNA reads TGTGCCAGCAGCCTCCTGAGGACTAGCGGTGAGACCCAGTACTTC. V is TRBV5-8 and J is TRBJ2-5; 10 bases are a match to TRBD2. The CDR3 is 15 residues long. CDR1 and CDR2 (germline): SGHTS, YDEGEE. V lost 4 bases to trimming and J lost 5 bases; unmatched junction nucleotides: 8. The full variable domain, completed using reference TRBV5-8 and TRBJ2-5, is EAGVTQSPTHLIKTRGQQATLRCSPISGHTSVYWYQQALGLGLQFLLWYDEGEERNRGNFPPRFSGRQFPNYSSELNVNALELEDSALYLCASSLLRTSGETQYFGPGTRLLVL.